Following are 29 T cell receptor beta chains from one sample sequenced in a study of beta chain features in type 1 diabetes. Study findings and constraints: For Type 1 diabetes patients, all four CD4+ subsets carried TCRB CDR3s that were moderately but significantly shorter.

Their antigens remain unidentified. The whole isolated RNA underwent reverse transcription, so sequencing captured expressed TCRB transcripts. TCRdb keeps only in-frame clones here, not all; method: immunoSEQ multiplex PCR. The table lists hundreds of thousands of clones, roughly an eighth of them singletons. Sequenced material: naive CD4+ T cells from blood. The receptors shown here come from a man aged 18 to 35 with type 1 diabetes.

The V gene is TRBV28, the J gene TRBJ2-3; 8 positions agree with TRBD2. The J segment lost 1 base and the V segment lost 4 bases, leaving 4 bases of the junction unmatched. CDR1 is MDHEN and CDR2 is SYDVKM in the germline V gene. The CDR3 has 15 amino acids. The chain's CDR3 is CASSYSSGGTDTQYF. As DNA, the CDR3 is TGTGCCAGCAGTTATAGTAGCGGGGGCACAGATACGCAGTATTTT.

The V and J genes are TRBV5-1 and TRBJ2-7, with D perhaps matching TRBD1 or TRBD2 (7 bases each). This CDR3 has 14 residues. Germline V gene data show CDR1 as SGHRS and CDR2 as YFSETQ. Trimming pared 3 bases from V and 3 bases from J, leaving 13 bases between. The CDR3 reads CASSWAGDSYEQYF. DNA for the CDR3: TGCGCCAGCAGCTGGGCGGGGGACAGCTACGAGCAGTACTTC.

The chain combines TRBV28 with TRBJ2-5, with D perhaps matching TRBD2 (6 bases). V lost 5 bases and J 3 bases, leaving 16 bases between the germline ends. CDR3 length equals 15 residues. The germline V gene has CDR1 MDHEN and CDR2 SYDVKM. The CDR3 DNA reads as TGTGCCAGCAGTGGCGGGGCGGTCACCAAAGAGACCCAGTACTTC. Translated, it gives CASSGGAVTKETQYF.

The gene calls are TRBV30 and TRBJ2-2; a possible D gene is TRBD1 (5 bases). Between the trimmed V and J ends, which lost 2 bases and 4 bases, there was a span of 14 bases. This CDR3 is 15 amino acids long. From germline, CDR1 is GTSNPN and CDR2 SVGIG (reference sequence). The CDR3 loop reads CAWSSPPGITGELFF. The CDR3 DNA reads TGTGCCTGGAGTTCCCCCCCAGGGATCACCGGGGAGCTGTTTTTT.

This clone was seen only a few times. The V and J genes are TRBV4-1 and TRBJ1-5; 7 bases fit TRBD1. The CDR3 spans 16 residues. Germline-derived CDR1 and CDR2 are MGHRA and YSYEKL. With 0 bases clipped from V and 4 bases from J, the junction kept 6 bases outside the gene matches. The CDR3 loop is CASSQDSDRTNQPQHF. The CDR3 DNA reads TGCGCCAGCAGCCAAGATTCGGACAGGACAAATCAGCCCCAGCATTTT.

This clone showed up just a few times. The V and J genes are TRBV6-6 and TRBJ2-3; 9 positions match TRBD2. The CDR3 runs to 15 residues. Germline V lookup: CDR1 MNHNY, CDR2 SVGAGI (reference sequence). The V segment lost 6 bases and the J segment 4 bases; nucleotides outside the gene matches: 8. The CDR3 DNA sequence: TGTGCCAGCAGACTGCGGGGGGGCGTGGCAGATACGCAGTATTTT. As protein: CASRLRGGVADTQYF.

This clone was counted between two and nine times. This rearrangement joins TRBV27 to TRBJ2-1; D call uncertain. CDR1 MNHEY and CDR2 SMNVEV come from the germline V gene (reference sequence). With 5 bases removed from V and 4 bases from J, the gap between germline ends came to 9 bases. This CDR3 has 13 residues. CDR3 loop: CASSPHLYNEQFF. The CDR3, as DNA: TGTGCCAGCAGTCCCCACCTATACAATGAGCAGTTCTTC.

The CDR3 DNA is TGTGCCAGCAGCTTAGATCGAGCCCCAGGGGGTTATGGCTACACCTTC. Encoded protein: CASSLDRAPGGYGYTF. The genes are TRBV7-2 and TRBJ1-2; 7 nucleotides line up with TRBD1. The V gene's germline CDR1 is SGHTA and CDR2 FQGNSA. The CDR3 totals 16 residues. Germline trimming cut 1 base from V and 5 bases from J; bases unmatched to any gene: 10. Complete variable domain (other parts from reference TRBV7-2 and TRBJ1-2): GAGVSQSPSNKVTEKGKDVELRCDPISGHTALYWYRQSLGQGLEFLIYFQGNSAPDKSGLPSDRFSAERTGGSVSTLTIQRTQQEDSAVYLCASSLDRAPGGYGYTFGSGTRLTVV.

The rearrangement links TRBV7-2 to TRBJ2-3; D remains unclear. CDR3 length equals 14 residues. Germline V gives CDR1 SGHTA, CDR2 FQGNSA. The ends were cut back, 1 base at V and 2 bases at J, with 7 bases in the middle. The CDR3 region is CASSLGHDTDTQYF. CDR3 coding DNA: TGTGCCAGCAGCTTAGGCCACGACACAGATACGCAGTATTTT. The full variable domain, with the rest looked up from reference TRBV7-2 and TRBJ2-3, is GAGVSQSPSNKVTEKGKDVELRCDPISGHTALYWYRQSLGQGLEFLIYFQGNSAPDKSGLPSDRFSAERTGGSVSTLTIQRTQQEDSAVYLCASSLGHDTDTQYFGPGTRLTVL.

The V gene is TRBV7-9, the J gene TRBJ2-7; D gene uncertain. Germline loops: CDR1 SEHNR, CDR2 FQNEAQ (reference sequence). The CDR3 loop spans 12 amino acids. The ends were cut back, 0 bases at V and 3 bases at J, with 3 bases in the middle. The CDR3 loop reads CASSLADYEQYF. DNA of the CDR3: TGTGCCAGCAGCTTAGCCGACTACGAGCAGTACTTC.

This clone was counted between two and nine times. V is TRBV5-1 and J is TRBJ1-2, with D perhaps TRBD1 (5 bases). V was trimmed by 4 bases and J by 9 bases, leaving 16 bases between them. CDR1 and CDR2 (germline): SGHRS, YFSETQ. The CDR3 sequence is 13 residues long. This CDR3 is CASSHSETASYTF. The CDR3 nucleotides are TGCGCCAGCAGCCATTCGGAGACAGCGAGCTACACCTTC.

The J gene is TRBJ2-3, the V gene TRBV30; D not resolved. Per the germline V gene, CDR1 is GTSNPN and CDR2 is SVGIG (reference sequence). CDR3 length equals 12 residues. Between the trimmed V and J ends, which lost 3 bases and 6 bases, there was a span of 10 bases. The CDR3 protein is CAWSYITDTQYF. The CDR3 bases are TGTGCCTGGAGCTACATAACGGATACGCAGTATTTT.

The V and J genes are TRBV5-6 and TRBJ1-6, with a weak D call TRBD1 (5 bases). V lost 0 bases, J lost 3 bases, and 10 bases lay in between. CDR1 is SGHDT, CDR2 YYEEEE, per germline. This CDR3 spans 16 amino acids. CDR3 DNA sequence: TGTGCCAGCAGCTTGGACCGGGGCGACTATAATTCACCCCTCCACTTT. Its protein is CASSLDRGDYNSPLHF.

As to this clone: The same CDR3 also results from other DNA sequences found in this sample. The chain combines TRBV29-1 with TRBJ2-3; D may be TRBD1 (6 bases). V was shortened by 6 bases and J by 1 base, with 8 bases between the two germline ends. Germline CDR1 and CDR2: SQVTM and ANQGSEA. The CDR3 extends over 12 amino acids. The DNA for the CDR3 is TGCAGCGTGAGACAGGGCACAGATACGCAGTATTTT. This codes for CSVRQGTDTQYF.

The rearrangement links TRBV28 to TRBJ2-2, with 7 bases that match TRBD2. The CDR3 covers 14 residues. The junction had 5 bases not matched to a gene; V was cut back by 4 bases and J by 6 bases. Germline V gene data show CDR1 as MDHEN and CDR2 as SYDVKM. In nucleotides, the CDR3 is TGTGCCAGCAGTTGGGGGACTATAGCCGGGGAGCTGTTTTTT. This sequence encodes CASSWGTIAGELFF.

V is TRBV7-9 and J is TRBJ1-1; TRBD1 is a possible D gene (6 bases). Germline-derived CDR1 and CDR2 are SEHNR and FQNEAQ (reference sequence). The CDR3 extends over 16 amino acids. V lost 5 bases and J lost 3, with 19 bases in between. The CDR3 loop reads CASSPPGGELYTEAFF. For the CDR3, the DNA is TGTGCCAGCAGCCCCCCCGGGGGCGAACTGTACACTGAAGCTTTCTTT.

The sample holds a few counts of this clone. The chain employs TRBV30 and TRBJ1-6; tentative D call: TRBD1 (5 bases). Looked up from germline, CDR1 is GTSNPN and CDR2 is SVGIG (reference sequence). Trimming shortened V by 0 bases and J by 7 bases, and 13 bases separated the two germline ends. The CDR3 runs to 15 residues. In DNA form, the CDR3 reads TGTGCCTGGAGTGTGGGGCAGTCCCCCAATTCACCCCTCCACTTT. Protein: CAWSVGQSPNSPLHF.

The genes are TRBV5-6 and TRBJ1-1; the D gene is possibly TRBD1 (6 bases). This CDR3 has 12 residues. Trimming pared 4 bases from V and 10 bases from J, leaving 14 bases between. The germline CDR1 and CDR2 sequences are SGHDT and YYEEEE. The CDR3 sequence is CASSVDRTPAFF. In DNA form, the CDR3 reads TGTGCCAGCAGCGTCGACAGGACCCCAGCTTTCTTT.

The chain has TRBV30 and TRBJ2-5; 9 nucleotides align to TRBD2. The germline CDR1 and CDR2 sequences are GTSNPN and SVGIG (reference sequence). V lost 1 base to trimming and J lost 1 base; unmatched junction nucleotides: 1. This CDR3 comprises 14 residues. The CDR3 DNA is TGTGCCTGGAGTGCTAGCGGGGCCCAAGAGACCCAGTACTTC. Protein: CAWSASGAQETQYF.

J is TRBJ1-1 and V is TRBV9; D remains unclear. V lost 3 bases, J lost 1 base, and 10 bases lay in between. Germline CDR1 and CDR2: SGDLS and YYNGEE. This CDR3 is 14 amino acids long. The CDR3 sequence is CASSAPAANTEAFF. The CDR3 DNA sequence: TGTGCCAGCAGCGCCCCGGCAGCGAACACTGAAGCTTTCTTT.

The chain uses TRBV25-1 and TRBJ2-2; D unresolved. This CDR3 has 11 amino acids. V was cut by 6 bases and J by 11 bases, with 10 bases left in between. Germline V gives CDR1 MGHDK, CDR2 SYGVNS. CDR3 nucleotides: TGTGCCAGCAGCACAGAGGTCGAGCTGTTTTTT. Protein sequence: CASSTEVELFF.

The V call is TRBV13, the J call TRBJ2-1; D may be TRBD2 (6 bases). Germline CDR1 is PRHDT and CDR2 is FYEKMQ (reference sequence). The germline V and J ends were trimmed by 5 bases and 3 bases, with 14 bases remaining between them. This CDR3 is built from 15 residues. The CDR3 reads CASSPRVGGYNEQFF. CDR3 nucleotide sequence: TGTGCCAGCAGCCCCCGAGTGGGGGGCTACAATGAGCAGTTCTTC.

In this sample, this clone turned up a few times. This chain uses TRBV10-2 with TRBJ1-5; no firm D call. The CDR3 loop spans 14 amino acids. The V and J ends lost 4 bases and 2 bases respectively, with 9 bases between them. The germline V gene encodes CDR1 WSHSY and CDR2 SAAADI. The CDR3 coding sequence is TGCGCCAGCAGTGTCGCCCGGGGCAATCAGCCCCAGCATTTT. Its protein product is CASSVARGNQPQHF.

The table lists this clone with a few counts. The same CDR3 is also encoded by other DNA sequences in this sample. This chain links TRBV9 with TRBJ2-1, with D uncertain. CDR3 length equals 13 residues. Germline V gene lookup returns CDR1 SGDLS and CDR2 YYNGEE. V was clipped by 0 bases and J by 1 base, with 2 bases between them. CDR3 sequence reads: CASSVGSYNEQFF. The CDR3 coding sequence is TGTGCCAGCAGCGTAGGGTCCTACAATGAGCAGTTCTTC.

The chain carries TRBV4-1 and TRBJ1-5; D is unclear. There are 18 residues in the CDR3. CDR1 MGHRA and CDR2 YSYEKL come from the germline V gene. The ends were cut back, 4 bases at V and 3 bases at J, with 22 bases in the middle. This chain's CDR3 is CASSPLVAGATINQPQHF. The CDR3 nucleotides read TGCGCCAGCAGCCCGCTGGTGGCCGGCGCGACAATCAATCAGCCCCAGCATTTT.

V and J are TRBV2 and TRBJ1-1; 7 bases align to TRBD1. The CDR3 contains 12 residues. Germline V CDR1 and CDR2: SNHLY, FYNNEI. With V trimmed by 9 bases and J by 4 bases, 5 bases remained unmatched. CDR3 coding DNA: TGTGCCAGAGGACAGGACCTCACTGAAGCTTTCTTT. It is translated as CARGQDLTEAFF.

This rearrangement joins TRBV30 to TRBJ1-2, with D possibly being TRBD1 (5 bases). The V gene's germline CDR1 is GTSNPN and CDR2 SVGIG (reference sequence). The CDR3 sequence is 11 residues long. Trimming took 2 bases from V and 9 from J, leaving 10 bases between them. CDR3 bases: TGTGCCTGGAGTTCGGGACTACGCTACACCTTC. Its protein product is CAWSSGLRYTF.

This rearrangement joins TRBV5-4 to TRBJ2-5; D ambiguous. Germline V gene data show CDR1 as SGHNT and CDR2 as YYREEE (reference sequence). The CDR3 has 13 amino acids. Deletions cut 5 bases from V and 7 bases from J, with 15 bases between. CDR3 in amino acids: CASSQWQSGTQYF. DNA of the CDR3: TGTGCCAGCAGTCAATGGCAGTCTGGGACCCAGTACTTC.

The sample holds a few counts of this clone. The J gene is TRBJ1-1, the V gene TRBV30, with TRBD1 identical over 8 bases. With 7 bases clipped from V and 3 bases from J, the junction kept 10 bases outside the gene matches. The CDR3 is made up of 14 amino acids. Germline V gene lookup returns CDR1 GTSNPN and CDR2 SVGIG (reference sequence). The CDR3 DNA follows: TGTGCCTTGCACAGGGGGGCATCTGACACTGAAGCTTTCTTT. Protein product: CALHRGASDTEAFF.